The sequence of this TCR beta chain was determined in a study of identical twins. Findings and limits, study-wide: Insertion counts were lower in abundant cord blood beta clonotypes, a trend that memory repertoires did not show.

Germline V gene sequence: CDR1 LGHNA, CDR2 YNFKEQ. Trimming removed 4 bases from V and 2 bases from J, with 13 bases in between. The CDR3 has 15 amino acids. Ten or more counts support this clonotype. Its antigen is still unknown. With template switching, a universal primer site was added, and the cDNA carried unique molecular identifiers. A single record per CDR3 protein comes from TCRdb applying MiXCR to the 5' RACE reads. The sample lists 1.5 million to 2 million distinct CDR3 sequences, more than 30% occurring once. The sequence was collected from a newborn girl in good health. The sequencing sample was made of cord blood. The chain carries TRBV4-2 and TRBJ2-3, with a weak D call TRBD2 (6 bases). CDR3 nucleotides: TGTGCCAGCAGCCCCCTAGCGACCTACACAGATACGCAGTATTTT. It yields the protein CASSPLATYTDTQYF.